This T cell receptor (beta chain) was retrieved from a study of shared clonotypes between healthy human individuals (dated by TCRdb to about 2020). With respect to the entire study: A couple of women and three men aged 18 to 49 years were included in the cohort. For each donor, CD4 naive and CD4 memory were each given three plates, CD8 naive was given two plates, and CD8 memory was given one plate. Blood TCR repertoires of roughly 5 healthy adults were deeply sequenced to estimate repertoire size and the extent of clonotype sharing between individuals. To increase sequencing depth and limit assay-specific biases, TCR repertoire library preparation and sequencing were carried out by different laboratories using diverse techniques. Each donor's leukapheresis produced roughly between roughly 0.85 and 9.5 billion PBMCs.

General conclusions and limits of the study: Even with the large sequencing depth, rarefaction of the sorted-subset datasets indicated that sequencing was incomplete. Naive subsets generally had larger estimated clonotype richness than memory subsets did. Because the study included only a small number of donors, the genetic and exposure-history diversity represented was limited. When several donors were compared, the shared fraction of clonotypes was around 5.1% for naive CD4, roughly 3.3% for naive CD8, about 2.4% for memory CD4, and 0.4% for memory CD8. Sampling was restricted to blood, and TCR repertoires in tissues likely differ from the TCR repertoires found in blood. Pairwise subsampling indicated that sequencing depth was expected to affect the degree of clonotype sharing among donors. Higher generation probabilities were observed for clonotypes shared by all four sorted-subset donors than for non-shared clonotypes.

Using the deep immunoSEQ assay, multiplex PCR amplified TCR CDR3 regions from genomic DNA. Genomic DNA extracted from each cell subset was distributed evenly over all wells of several immunoSEQ 96-well plates, and each plate served as one replicate. For sorted subsets, 200 to 250 ng of genomic DNA, equivalent to 30,000 or so T cell genomes, went into each replicate PCR. The purified libraries were quantified using a Qubit 3.0 fluorometer, sized with a Bioanalyzer 2100, and then quantified again using the KAPA Library Quantification kit. Every immunoSEQ 96-well plate was sequenced on a dedicated single-read 150-cycle Illumina NextSeq 550 flow cell. The authors processed their data as follows. Because the immunoSEQ output held only junctional sequences and lacked quality scores, the filtering could not match the filtering applied to full-length reads. To assign V/J genes and CDR3, sequences were annotated using PyIR, a Python wrapper for IgBLAST v1.9, with IMGT germline references. Reads were filtered out if the reads had weak V/J assignments (E-value above 1e-6), no CDR3, stop codons, out-of-frame junctions, or ambiguous translated residues. V3J clonotypes were defined as sequences sharing an identical inferred V gene, J gene, and CDR3 amino acid sequence. The percentage overlap between two repertoires was calculated by dividing the number of shared unique clonotypes by the size of the smaller repertoire. Three approaches were used to assess repertoire richness: RTK rarefaction, the Chao1 estimator, and Recon v2.1 estimates of unobserved clonotypes. Generation probabilities were computed with OLGA for all TCRbeta clonotypes obtained by the gDNA method from a handful of donors. TCRdb provides this immuneACCESS table in a form limited to in-frame rearrangements. Some clones are lacking; in checked studies, under half of them reflect an unresolved V gene, and why the rest are absent is not known. V and J calls and clone size are given by that table; D and trimming were obtained from the DNA. The sample yields approximately 650,000 clones; 95% to 96% were counted once. Around 0.11% of the sample is taken by the ten largest.

Notes on this clone: The clone's antigen remains unknown. No much larger clone exists at a distance of one base, and base qualities are not known.

The germline V gene provides CDR1 MNHEY and CDR2 SVGAGI. The CDR3 runs 15 amino acids, cysteine and phenylalanine included. Only CDR3 DNA remains: 45 bases, in frame from the first base. V is pared back by 0 bases and J by 9 bases, with 12 bases lying between the germline termini. CD8 naive samples consisted of CD45RO-negative cells that were positively selected for CCR7, yielding a CD45RA+CCR7+ population without TemRA cells. The donors were healthy, HIV-negative adults with no recently reported acute infections or vaccinations. All donors were Caucasian adults living in Nashville, Tennessee, USA. After blood collection by leukapheresis, PBMCs were isolated using Ficoll-Histopaque density gradient centrifugation and then cryopreserved in the vapor phase of liquid nitrogen. Purity and quantity of every magnetically sorted T cell population were checked by analytical flow cytometry. From each sorted fraction, genomic DNA was isolated and quantified by UV absorbance on a Nanodrop 2000c.

Recombination joined TRBV6-5 with TRBJ1-6; tentative D gene TRBD1, with 5 bases matching. Sequences were obtained from naive CD8+ T cells sorted from blood. Per the publication, the cell subset or site label means: CD45RA+CCR7+. This TCR was sampled from a woman in her 30s in good health. The CDR3 region: CASSYSLDNSSPLHF. The bases read TGTGCCAGCAGTTACTCTTTGGACAACAGTTCACCCCTCCACTTT.